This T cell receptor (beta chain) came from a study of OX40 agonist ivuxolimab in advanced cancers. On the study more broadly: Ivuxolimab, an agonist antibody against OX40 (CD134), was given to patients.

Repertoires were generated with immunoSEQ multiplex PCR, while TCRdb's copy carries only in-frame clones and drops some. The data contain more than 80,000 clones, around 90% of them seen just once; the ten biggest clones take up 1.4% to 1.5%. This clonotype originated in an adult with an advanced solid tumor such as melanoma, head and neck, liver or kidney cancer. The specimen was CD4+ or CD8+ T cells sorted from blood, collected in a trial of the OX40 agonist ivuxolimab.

The chain's CDR3 is CASSLAGTVNGYTF. CDR3 sequence (DNA): TGTGCCAGCAGCTTAGCCGGGACAGTCAATGGCTACACCTTC. The chain joins TRBV7-2 to TRBJ1-2; TRBD1 agrees at 7 bases. Germline V gene sequence: CDR1 SGHTA, CDR2 FQGNSA. V gave up 0 bases and J gave up 6 bases; unmatched junction bases: 4. This CDR3 region has 14 residues.